A single sample is the source of the 20 T cell receptor beta chains below, sequenced in a study of OX40 agonist ivuxolimab in advanced cancers. The library was prepared using the immunoSEQ multiplex PCR assay. TCRdb obtained this table from immuneACCESS and retained in-frame rearrangements with V and J assigned. These tables miss some clones; where compared with another copy, unresolved V genes account for less than half of the shortfall, and the remainder is unexplained. The sample includes roughly 70,000 clones, with roughly nine tenths observed a single time. Jointly, the top ten make up around 0.33% of the sample. The sequencing here drew on CD4+ or CD8+ T cells sorted from blood, taken in a trial of the OX40 agonist ivuxolimab. Receptors originate from an adult with an advanced solid tumor such as melanoma, head and neck, liver or kidney cancer.

A single count supports this clone. The J gene is TRBJ1-2, the V gene TRBV10-3; D ambiguous. The CDR3 runs to 14 residues. V was clipped by 0 bases and J by 3 bases, with 8 bases between them. The germline V gene encodes CDR1 ENHRY and CDR2 SYGVKD. The CDR3 coding sequence is TGTGCCATCAGTGAGTCTTTGGGAGACTATGGCTACACCTTC. This encodes CAISESLGDYGYTF.

The chain uses TRBV19 and TRBJ2-2, with D unclear. In germline, CDR1 is LNHDA, CDR2 SQIVND (reference sequence). Deletions cut 7 bases from V and 0 bases from J, with 9 bases between. The CDR3 runs 14 residues. CDR3 protein: CASTRRSNTGELFF. The CDR3 DNA reads as TGTGCCAGTACCCGTCGTTCGAACACCGGGGAGCTGTTTTTT.

The chain uses TRBV28 and TRBJ2-3, with TRBD1 matching over 11 bases. CDR1 is MDHEN and CDR2 is SYDVKM in the germline V gene. The CDR3 runs to 15 residues. With 5 bases clipped from V and 3 bases from J, the junction kept 4 bases outside the gene matches. CDR3 nucleotide sequence: TGTGCCAGCAGTCACGGACAGGGGGCTACAGATACGCAGTATTTT. Translation: CASSHGQGATDTQYF.

The chain uses TRBV7-3 and TRBJ2-2; TRBD2 matches 14 bases. Trimming took 5 bases from V and 9 from J; bases not matched to a gene: 5. The germline V gene encodes CDR1 SGHTA and CDR2 FQGTGA. This CDR3 is 15 amino acids long. The CDR3 nucleotides are TGTGCCAGCAGCCCGGGGACTAGCGGGAGCCGGGAGCTGTTTTTT. Amino acid sequence: CASSPGTSGSRELFF.

A single count supports this clone. V and J are TRBV6-4 and TRBJ2-1; 10 bases match TRBD2. Germline V gives CDR1 MRHNA, CDR2 SNTAGT. This CDR3 region has 15 residues. V was pared by 2 bases and J by 4 bases, with 2 bases of the junction left unmatched. CDR3 amino acids: CASSDPSGGYNEQFF. In DNA, the CDR3 is TGTGCCAGCAGTGACCCTAGCGGGGGATACAATGAGCAGTTCTTC.

The chain recombines TRBV5-1 with TRBJ2-3, with no clear D. The CDR3 length is 15 residues. Germline CDR1 reads SGHRS; CDR2 reads YFSETQ. V lost 0 bases and J lost 3, with 11 bases in between. CDR3 residues: CASSLEGWGTDTQYF. The CDR3 DNA sequence: TGCGCCAGCAGCTTGGAAGGGTGGGGTACAGATACGCAGTATTTT.

The chain uses TRBV5-1 and TRBJ2-7; 8 bases align to TRBD2. Germline-derived CDR1 and CDR2 are SGHRS and YFSETQ. CDR3 size: 19 residues. V lost 0 bases to trimming and J lost 2 bases; unmatched junction nucleotides: 16. In DNA, the CDR3 is TGCGCCAGCAGCTTGGGCAAGGGCATTTCGAGCGGGAGTCCCTACGAGCAGTACTTC. This codes for CASSLGKGISSGSPYEQYF.

The J gene is TRBJ1-4, the V gene TRBV9; tentative D call: TRBD1 (6 bases). The germline V and J ends were trimmed by 3 bases and 5 bases, with 14 bases remaining between them. Germline loops: CDR1 SGDLS, CDR2 YYNGEE. The CDR3 spans 15 residues. CDR3 bases: TGTGCCAGCAGCGAGGGGGACTCTCGGAATGAAAAACTGTTTTTT. Its translation: CASSEGDSRNEKLFF.

The chain links TRBV6-6 to TRBJ2-7; D is possibly TRBD1 (5 bases). Germline V gives CDR1 MNHNY, CDR2 SVGAGI (reference sequence). V was cut by 6 bases and J by 6 bases, with 18 bases left in between. The CDR3 totals 14 residues. The DNA for the CDR3 is TGTGCCAGCAGGGTGACACCAGGGTCGGGCGAGCAGTACTTC. Amino acid sequence: CASRVTPGSGEQYF.

The chain carries TRBV15 and TRBJ2-7; tentatively, D is TRBD2 (5 bases). CDR1 is LNHNV and CDR2 is YYDKDF in the germline V gene (reference sequence). The ends were cut back, 1 base at V and 6 bases at J, with 10 bases in the middle. This CDR3 contains 13 residues. CDR3 sequence (DNA): TGTGCCACCAGCAGAGGCGGACTTGGCGAGCAGTACTTC. It codes for CATSRGGLGEQYF. Supplemented by reference TRBV15 and TRBJ2-7, the full variable domain reads DAMVIQNPRYQVTQFGKPVTLSCSQTLNHNVMYWYQQKSSQAPKLLFHYYDKDFNNEADTPDNFQSRRPNTSFCFLDIRSPGLGDTAMYLCATSRGGLGEQYFGPGTRLTVT.

CDR3 residues: CATSRGQATYEQYF. For the CDR3, the DNA is TGTGCCACCAGCAGAGGACAGGCTACCTACGAGCAGTACTTC. This sequence joins TRBV15 and TRBJ2-7; perhaps TRBD1 as D (6 bases). The CDR3 extends over 14 amino acids. Between the trimmed V and J ends, which lost 1 base and 2 bases, there was a span of 9 bases. From germline, CDR1 is LNHNV and CDR2 YYDKDF (reference sequence).

J is TRBJ1-2 and V is TRBV20-1; D call uncertain. V lost 7 bases and J lost 1, with 7 bases in between. The CDR3 covers 11 residues. Germline V CDR1 and CDR2: DFQATT, SNEGSKA (reference sequence). This chain's CDR3 is CSGQSNYGYTF. As DNA, the CDR3 is TGCAGTGGTCAGAGTAACTATGGCTACACCTTC.

The chain carries TRBV18 and TRBJ2-3, with D perhaps TRBD2 (5 bases). The V gene lost 3 bases and the J gene lost 4 bases, with 17 bases spanning the gap. The germline V gene has CDR1 KGHSH and CDR2 LQKENI. This CDR3 contains 16 residues. The CDR3 DNA reads as TGTGCCAGCTCACCCCGACAAGGAGGAATCTCAGATACGCAGTATTTT. As protein: CASSPRQGGISDTQYF. The full variable domain, its missing parts supplied by reference TRBV18 and TRBJ2-3, is NAGVMQNPRHLVRRRGQEARLRCSPMKGHSHVYWYRQLPEEGLKFMVYLQKENIIDESGMPKERFSAEFPKEGPSILRIQQVVRGDSAAYFCASSPRQGGISDTQYFGPGTRLTVL.

The V call is TRBV28, the J call TRBJ1-1; D uncertain. Germline CDR1 reads MDHEN; CDR2 reads SYDVKM. This CDR3 spans 12 amino acids. Trimming stripped 3 bases from V and 1 base from J, with 3 bases between. CDR3: CASSFENTEAFF. For the CDR3, the DNA is TGTGCCAGCAGTTTTGAGAACACTGAAGCTTTCTTT. The full variable domain, with the rest looked up from reference TRBV28 and TRBJ1-1, is DVKVTQSSRYLVKRTGEKVFLECVQDMDHENMFWYRQDPGLGLRLIYFSYDVKMKEKGDIPEGYSVSREKKERFSLILESASTNQTSMYLCASSFENTEAFFGQGTRLTVV.

The chain links TRBV11-2 to TRBJ2-3; 7 bases are shared with TRBD2. The CDR3 loop spans 12 amino acids. The germline gives CDR1 SGHAT, CDR2 FQNNGV. V lost 9 bases, J lost 2 bases, and 2 bases stayed unmatched. CDR3 coding DNA: TGTGCCAGGGGGGGGTTCACAGATACGCAGTATTTT. Encoded protein: CARGGFTDTQYF.

This chain connects TRBV5-6 to TRBJ2-7; 7 bases align to TRBD1. Trimming cost V 3 bases and J 5 bases; bases outside gene matches: 5. The length of the CDR3 is 13 residues. Per germline, CDR1 SGHDT and CDR2 YYEEEE. CDR3 loop: CASSSTGSDEQYF. The CDR3 nucleotides are TGTGCCAGCAGCTCGACAGGGTCCGACGAGCAGTACTTC.

This chain links TRBV12-2 with TRBJ2-2; the table's TRBD1 call for D was not verified on the DNA. TRBV12-2 represents a pseudogene. This CDR3 has 14 residues. CDR3 coding DNA: TGTGCAAGTCGCGACAACCCTAAGGACGGGGAGCTGTTTTTT. Protein product: CASRDNPKDGELFF.

The rearrangement links TRBV28 to TRBJ2-7, with D possibly called TRBD1 or TRBD2 (5 bases each). There are 17 residues in the CDR3. V was cut by 2 bases and J by 0 bases, with 17 bases left in between. Germline CDR1 reads MDHEN; CDR2 reads SYDVKM. CDR3 coding DNA: TGTGCCAGCAGTTTAGAGGGACCGGGGCCGAGCTCCTACGAGCAGTACTTC. Translating it yields CASSLEGPGPSSYEQYF.

This chain connects TRBV5-4 to TRBJ1-2; 8 nucleotides match TRBD1. V lost 6 bases, J lost 0 bases, and 7 bases stayed unmatched. The CDR3 runs 15 residues. CDR1 is SGHNT, CDR2 YYREEE, per germline (reference sequence). The CDR3 DNA follows: TGTGCCAGCACCCACTCACAGGGGGCTAACTATGGCTACACCTTC. It is translated as CASTHSQGANYGYTF.

The chain has TRBV19 and TRBJ2-5; perhaps D is TRBD1 or TRBD2 (5 bases each). Germline V gene sequence: CDR1 LNHDA, CDR2 SQIVND (reference sequence). V was clipped by 6 bases and J by 1 base, with 18 bases between them. The length of the CDR3 is 16 residues. The CDR3 region has the DNA TGTGCCAGTAGCGCGGCACGGTCAGGGACCCAAGAGACCCAGTACTTC. Translated, it gives CASSAARSGTQETQYF.